A selection of T cell receptor beta chains follows, all from one sample in a study of T cell responses to AZD1222 COVID-19 vaccine. Assay used: immunoSEQ multiplex PCR; TCRdb lists only in-frame clones, some missing. The data contain about 140,000 clones, about 90% of them seen just once; the ten biggest clones take up 1.9%. The sample here was peripheral blood, taken on day 0 of AZD1222 vaccination. The receptors shown here come from an adult in good health. CDR3s include the opening cysteine and the closing phenylalanine or tryptophan. A D gene is named only where the DNA matches it firmly. Clone size is given for some rows only: seen once, a few or many times, or a class if the clone is expanded.

>NA|TRBJ2-3|TRBV12-5|TRBD2
TGTGCTAGTAGACTCAGCGGGGGGCAGGATACGCAGTATTTT
CASRLSGGQDTQYF
>NA|TRBJ2-2|TRBV27|NA
TGTGCCAGCAGTTTATTCCCCGGGGAGCTGTTTTTT
CASSLFPGELFF
>NA|TRBJ1-2|TRBV21-1|NA
TGTGCCAGCAGCAAAGCCCCTTATCTGAGGAGGTTAAACTATGGCTACACCTTC
CASSKAPYLRRLNYGYTF
>NA|TRBJ1-2|TRBV19|NA
TGTGCCAGTAGTATAGATCAGAACGGAGTTGCGCAAGTATATGGCTACACCTTC
CASSIDQNGVAQVYGYTF
>once|TRBJ1-4|TRBV7-2|NA
TGTGCCAGCAGCTTAATCGGGGCCCCAACTAATGAAAAACTGTTTTTT
CASSLIGAPTNEKLFF
>NA|TRBJ1-1|TRBV20-1|NA
TGCAGTGCTAGTTGGCGGCCGGATGGGAACACTGAAGCTTTCTTT
CSASWRPDGNTEAFF
>NA|TRBJ2-4|TRBV6-6|NA
TGTGCCAGCGGAGGAGGGGGCTTAAACATTCAGTACTTC
CASGGGGLNIQYF
>NA|TRBJ1-2|TRBV5-8|NA
TGTGCCAGCAGTTACGGGGAACATGGGAGTGACTATGGCTACACCTTC
CASSYGEHGSDYGYTF
>NA|TRBJ1-1|TRBV3-1/TRBV3-2|NA
TGTGCCAGCAGCCGGGCCTTTGCGGCGAAGAACACTGAAGCTTTCTTT
CASSRAFAAKNTEAFF
>NA|TRBJ1-2|TRBV10-1|NA
TGCGCCAGCAGTTCACAGGGAAGTTATGGCTACACCTTC
CASSSQGSYGYTF
>NA|TRBJ2-1|TRBV7-3|TRBD2
TGTGCCAGCACCCTTAGCGGGACCGAAACCTACAATGAGCAGTTCTTC
CASTLSGTETYNEQFF
>NA|TRBJ2-7|TRBV5-6|TRBD2
TGTGCCAGCAGCCTCCTGACTAGCGAGTCCTACGAGCAGTACTTC
CASSLLTSESYEQYF
>NA|TRBJ1-1|TRBV3-1/TRBV3-2|TRBD1
TGTGCCAGCAGCCCTCGACAGGGCACTGAAGCTTTCTTT
CASSPRQGTEAFF
>NA|TRBJ2-5|TRBV5-1|TRBD2
TGCGCCAGCAGTGAGACTAGCGGGAGGGTAGAGACCCAGTACTTC
CASSETSGRVETQYF
>NA|TRBJ2-3|TRBV9|NA
TGTGCCAGCAGCGTAGCGGGCGTCGGAACAGATACGCAGTATTTT
CASSVAGVGTDTQYF
>once|TRBJ1-1|TRBV19|TRBD1
TGTGCCAGTAGACAGGGGGCTGGAACTGAAGCTTTCTTT
CASRQGAGTEAFF
>once|TRBJ2-7|TRBV13|NA
TGTGCCAGCAGCGGAGGGACTTCCGGGCCCTACGAGCAGTACTTC
CASSGGTSGPYEQYF
>NA|TRBJ1-1|TRBV5-6|NA
TGTGCCAGCAGCTTGGATACAGGCTTGAACACTGAAGCTTTCTTT
CASSLDTGLNTEAFF
>NA|TRBJ1-1|TRBV6-2/TRBV6-3|NA
TGTGCCAGCAGTTACCAAATTACAGGGATCGGTAACACTGAAGCTTTCTTT
CASSYQITGIGNTEAFF
>NA|TRBJ1-5|TRBV28|NA
TGTGCCAGCGGAATCCGGCGGGTAGGCAATCAGCCCCAGCATTTT
CASGIRRVGNQPQHF
>NA|TRBJ1-1|TRBV6-2/TRBV6-3|NA
TGTGCCAGCAGTACCCAGGGGAACACTGAAGCTTTCTTT
CASSTQGNTEAFF
>NA|TRBJ1-2|TRBV4-1|NA
TGCGCCAGCAGCCGAGACGATCACACATCCTACACCTTC
CASSRDDHTSYTF
>NA|TRBJ2-6|TRBV6-5|NA
TGTGCCAGCAGTCTTTCCGGGGCCAACGTCCTGACTTTC
CASSLSGANVLTF
>NA|TRBJ1-2|TRBV4-3|NA
TGCGCCAGCAGCCAAGGGGGTAGGGGGTACTATGGCTACACCTTC
CASSQGGRGYYGYTF